The entry that follows covers one TCR beta chain sequence. The data are from a study of cytomegalovirus exposure and HLA in healthy donors. Repertoires were generated with immunoSEQ multiplex PCR, while TCRdb's copy carries only in-frame clones and drops some. The sample holds 99,000 or so clones, around 83% seen once. Per germline, CDR1 MGHRA and CDR2 YSYEKL. The J segment lost 6 bases and the V segment lost 1 base, leaving 6 bases of the junction unmatched. The CDR3 sequence is 18 residues long. This receptor was identified in a woman between 18 and 29 years old in good health and CMV-seropositive. The genes are TRBV4-1 and TRBJ2-1, with 16 bases fitting TRBD2. Input material: PBMCs. The CDR3 DNA reads as TGCGCCAGCAGCCAAGTTGGGACTAGCGGGAGGGCCCGCAATGAGCAGTTCTTC. Protein sequence: CASSQVGTSGRARNEQFF.